This entry is about one T cell receptor beta chain. Using immunoSEQ multiplex PCR, the repertoire was profiled, and TCRdb retains in-frame clones only, with some absent. The profile shows about 74,000 clones, 70% to 90% of them singletons. The data are from a study of blood T cell repertoires in COVID-19. Study in general: PBMCs, B-cell-depleted T cells, or T cells provided the cDNA or gDNA that made up the material.

Sequencing was carried out using peripheral blood. The clonotype originates from a woman older than 75 with active or convalescent COVID-19.

This CDR3 is CASRQELNTEAFF. The DNA of the CDR3 is TGCGCCAGTCGACAGGAGTTGAACACTGAAGCTTTCTTT. This chain links TRBV10-1 with TRBJ1-1, with D possibly matching TRBD1 (6 bases). V was cut by 9 bases and J by 0 bases, with 11 bases left in between. The CDR3 covers 13 residues. Germline CDR1 WNHNN, CDR2 SYGVQD (reference sequence).